The 24 T cell receptor beta chains listed next were all sequenced from one sample in a study of human T cells and chemical hapten exposure. TCRdb reprocessed the RACE reads via MiXCR and lists one record per CDR3 protein. Among roughly 120,000 distinct CDR3 sequences, roughly 13% were seen once, and the ten largest hold around 0.99%. Regarding time point: patch test 1, 2 weeks after DPC sensitization. Described treatment: therapeutic diphenylcyclopropenone sensitization with weekly scalp DPC. The sample was whole blood, taken in connection with sensitization to the hapten diphenylcyclopropenone (DPC). The receptors derive from a man between 18 and 29 years old with alopecia areata. Some clones in this sample may be carry-over from other donors' samples.

V usage is TRBV12-3 or TRBV12-4 and J usage is TRBJ1-5; 7 nucleotides align to TRBD1. V shed 5 bases, J shed 7 bases, and the junction held 5 bases outside the gene matches. CDR3 size: 13 residues. Here the CDR3 DNA reads TGTGCCAGCAGTATGACAGGGAACCAGCCCCAGCATTTT. This translates into CASSMTGNQPQHF.

This clonotype has more than one count but fewer than ten. CDR3 DNA: TGCGCCAGCAGCGCAGGTGCCAGTCGGGGCAGCTCCTACGAGCAGTACTTC. It specifies CASSAGASRGSSYEQYF. The chain links TRBV4-3 to TRBJ2-7; D possibly uses TRBD1 or TRBD2 (5 bases each). CDR1 and CDR2 from the germline V gene are LGHNA and YSLEER. This CDR3 has 17 residues. V was pared by 5 bases and J by 0 bases, with 20 bases between.

This clonotype was recorded many times. Here the CDR3 DNA reads TGTGCCAGCAGCTTACAAGCCGGGACAGTGTTTGATGAGCAGTACTTC. Protein product: CASSLQAGTVFDEQYF. V is TRBV7-2 and J is TRBJ2-7, with 7 positions matching TRBD1. Germline CDR1 SGHTA, CDR2 FQGNSA. CDR3 length: 16 residues. V was clipped by 2 bases and J by 7 bases; unmatched bases: 14.

At least ten counts were recorded for this clonotype. The chain links TRBV12-3 or TRBV12-4 to TRBJ2-3; 8 nucleotides match TRBD1. After removal of 4 bases from V and 15 bases from J, the junction contained 12 bases not matched to a gene. This CDR3 comprises 13 residues. The CDR3 DNA follows: TGTGCCAGCAGTTCAGAAAACAGGGGGGCCACTTATTTT. Translated, it gives CASSSENRGATYF.

This clonotype was seen only a few times. This rearrangement joins TRBV29-1 to TRBJ2-2, with TRBD1 identical over 7 bases. This CDR3 region has 11 residues. Germline values: CDR1 SQVTM, CDR2 ANQGSEA. Trimming at V came to 7 bases and at J to 7 bases, leaving 3 bases not matched to a gene. CDR3 residues: CSARTGGELFF. DNA for the CDR3: TGCAGCGCCAGGACAGGCGGGGAGCTGTTTTTT.

The chain joins TRBV7-2 to TRBJ1-2, with 7 bases that match TRBD1. CDR3 length: 16 amino acids. Per the germline V gene, CDR1 is SGHTA and CDR2 is FQGNSA. Trimming at V came to 5 bases and at J to 4 bases, leaving 13 bases not matched to a gene. The CDR3 nucleotides read TGTGCCAGCAGCAGCACAAGGACAGGTAGCGGCTATGGCTACACCTTC. Encoded protein: CASSSTRTGSGYGYTF.

V usage is TRBV10-3 and J usage is TRBJ1-5, with 7 bases identical to TRBD1. V lost 9 bases and J lost 3; bases outside the gene matches: 11. Germline CDR1 ENHRY, CDR2 SYGVKD. CDR3 length equals 15 residues. In nucleotides, the CDR3 is TGTGCCATAGGGGCAGGACAGGCGGACAATCAGCCCCAGCATTTT. Its protein product is CAIGAGQADNQPQHF.

This clonotype showed up just a few times. CDR3 coding DNA: TGTGCCAGCAGCCTACCCTTGGGGGGGGGACTCAATGAGCAGTTCTTC. This encodes CASSLPLGGGLNEQFF. The chain has TRBV12-3 or TRBV12-4 and TRBJ2-1; 7 bases match TRBD2. The CDR3 runs to 16 residues. V lost 6 bases, J lost 6 bases, and 14 bases stayed unmatched.

This chain connects TRBV14 to TRBJ2-2; either TRBD1 or TRBD2 may fit D (5 bases each). CDR3 length: 13 residues. The V gene lost 8 bases and the J gene lost 8 bases, with 15 bases spanning the gap. Germline V gene lookup returns CDR1 SGHDN and CDR2 FVKESK. CDR3 sequence (DNA): TGTGCCAGCCGGGGACCCCCCGGAGGGGAGCTGTTTTTT. It is translated as CASRGPPGGELFF.

This clonotype was counted a few times. V gene TRBV7-9 combines with J gene TRBJ2-1; either TRBD1 or TRBD2 may supply D (6 bases each). The CDR3 sequence is 15 residues long. Trimming cost V 1 base and J 4 bases, with 11 bases left between them. Per germline, CDR1 SEHNR and CDR2 FQNEAQ (reference sequence). The CDR3 is CASSLGGGTYNEQFF. Here the CDR3 DNA reads TGTGCCAGCAGCTTAGGCGGAGGGACATACAATGAGCAGTTCTTC.

The CDR3 loop is CASGPERVGNIQYF. In DNA form, the CDR3 reads TGTGCCAGCGGCCCTGAAAGGGTCGGGAACATTCAGTACTTC. The chain recombines TRBV11-2 with TRBJ2-4, with D hard to call. Deletions cut 8 bases from V and 7 bases from J, with 18 bases between. This CDR3 has 14 amino acids. Per germline, CDR1 SGHAT and CDR2 FQNNGV.

This clonotype was counted only a few times. V usage is TRBV5-1 and J usage is TRBJ1-2, with D possibly being TRBD1 (5 bases). The CDR3 runs 15 residues. Trimming took 4 bases from V and 9 from J, leaving 22 bases between them. Germline loops: CDR1 SGHRS, CDR2 YFSETQ. CDR3 bases: TGCGCCAGCAGCCTGTTCCCTTCGGAGGGGTCTAGCTACACCTTC. This sequence encodes CASSLFPSEGSSYTF.

This clonotype was found many times. The V gene is TRBV10-3, the J gene TRBJ1-5; a possible D gene is TRBD1 (6 bases). The V gene lost 5 bases and the J gene lost 5 bases, with 19 bases spanning the gap. This CDR3 contains 16 residues. The germline gives CDR1 ENHRY, CDR2 SYGVKD. CDR3 sequence reads: CAISPEPDRRYQPQHF. In nucleotides, the CDR3 is TGTGCCATCAGTCCCGAACCCGACAGGCGGTATCAGCCCCAGCATTTT.

The chain combines TRBV20-1 with TRBJ2-1, with 7 bases lining up with TRBD2. Germline assignment: CDR1 DFQATT and CDR2 SNEGSKA (reference sequence). Trimming at V came to 0 bases and at J to 6 bases, leaving 8 bases not matched to a gene. The CDR3 extends over 15 amino acids. CDR3 nucleotide sequence: TGCAGTGCTAGAGATGGGGGGGTTAGCAGCAATGAGCAGTTCTTC. Amino acids: CSARDGGVSSNEQFF.

The chain links TRBV12-3 or TRBV12-4 to TRBJ2-7, with D tentatively TRBD1 (5 bases). CDR3 length equals 15 residues. With 5 bases removed from V and 7 bases from J, the gap between germline ends came to 21 bases. The CDR3 loop reads CASSPSPGRAGEQYF. The CDR3 nucleotides read TGTGCCAGCAGTCCTTCCCCAGGGCGCGCAGGGGAGCAGTACTTC.

The sample holds a few counts of this clonotype. The V call is TRBV6-2 or TRBV6-3, the J call TRBJ2-5; D unresolved. The CDR3 contains 12 residues. Looked up from germline, CDR1 is MNHEY and CDR2 is SVGEGT. Trimming removed 2 bases at V and 5 bases at J, with 6 bases between. CDR3 sequence reads: CASSYPAETQYF. CDR3 bases: TGTGCCAGCAGTTACCCGGCCGAGACCCAGTACTTC.

V usage is TRBV29-1 and J usage is TRBJ1-1; the D gene is possibly TRBD1 (5 bases). The V gene lost 6 bases and the J gene lost 1 base, with 9 bases spanning the gap. The CDR3 is 12 residues long. Germline CDR1 is SQVTM and CDR2 is ANQGSEA. The CDR3 region has the DNA TGCAGCGTGGGACTCCCGAACACTGAAGCTTTCTTT. Translation gives CSVGLPNTEAFF.

CDR3: CASGFGGSYEQYV. CDR3 DNA sequence: TGTGCTAGTGGTTTTGGGGGCTCCTACGAGCAGTACGTC. V and J are TRBV12-5 and TRBJ2-7; perhaps D is TRBD1 or TRBD2 (5 bases each). Germline V CDR1 and CDR2: LGHNT, FRNRAP. Deletions cut 3 bases from V and 0 bases from J, with 6 bases between. The CDR3 totals 13 residues.

This chain uses TRBV29-1 with TRBJ2-3, with a tentative D call TRBD2 (7 bases). The CDR3 is 14 amino acids. Trimming shortened V by 1 base and J by 2 bases, and 10 bases separated the two germline ends. The germline V gene has CDR1 SQVTM and CDR2 ANQGSEA. The CDR3 region has the DNA TGCAGCGTTGAAGTCGGGGGGCCCACAGATACGCAGTATTTT. This codes for CSVEVGGPTDTQYF.

This clonotype has ten or more counts. The chain carries TRBV6-2 or TRBV6-3 and TRBJ1-1, with D perhaps matching TRBD1 (5 bases). Germline assignment: CDR1 MNHEY and CDR2 SVGEGT. Trimming cost V 6 bases and J 7 bases, with 15 bases left between them. The length of the CDR3 is 13 residues. The CDR3 sequence: CASRSRVRLEAFF. CDR3 nucleotide sequence: TGTGCCAGCAGATCCAGGGTCCGCCTTGAAGCTTTCTTT.

At least ten counts were recorded for this clonotype. The chain links TRBV18 to TRBJ1-2; D is possibly TRBD1 (5 bases). The length of the CDR3 is 15 residues. Per germline, CDR1 KGHSH and CDR2 LQKENI. The V end lost 2 bases, the J end lost 4 bases, and 14 bases lay between the germline ends. The DNA of the CDR3 is TGTGCCAGCTCACCAGGTCCCCCAGGGATCTATGGCTACACCTTC. Its translation: CASSPGPPGIYGYTF.

This chain links TRBV28 with TRBJ1-6, with 7 bases lining up with TRBD1. Germline CDR1 is MDHEN and CDR2 is SYDVKM. The CDR3 totals 15 residues. V was pared by 5 bases and J by 6 bases, with 7 bases of the junction left unmatched. The CDR3 loop is CASSDRDRLNSPLHF. CDR3 nucleotide sequence: TGTGCCAGCAGTGACCGGGACAGACTTAATTCACCCCTCCACTTT.

This clonotype was counted a few times. This chain links TRBV7-3 with TRBJ2-4, with 8 bases lining up with TRBD1. The CDR3 totals 13 residues. V was clipped by 3 bases and J by 5 bases; unmatched bases: 0. Germline CDR1 SGHTA, CDR2 FQGTGA. CDR3 DNA: TGTGCCAGCAGCTTGACAGGGGAAAACATTCAGTACTTC. Its protein is CASSLTGENIQYF. Full variable domain (outside the CDR3, taken from reference TRBV7-3 and TRBJ2-4): GAGVSQTPSNKVTEKGKYVELRCDPISGHTALYWYRQSLGQGPEFLIYFQGTGAADDSGLPNDRFFAVRPEGSVSTLKIQRTERGDSAVYLCASSLTGENIQYFGAGTRLSVL.

This clonotype has only a few counts. The J gene is TRBJ2-1, the V gene TRBV3-1, with TRBD2 as a possible D gene (6 bases). Germline assignment: CDR1 LGHDT and CDR2 YNNKEL (reference sequence). V was shortened by 4 bases and J by 9 bases, with 19 bases between the two germline ends. This CDR3 has 15 residues. CDR3 coding DNA: TGTGCCAGCAGCCTGGGCGGGGCCTCTACCGCTGAGCAGTTCTTC. Translated: CASSLGGASTAEQFF.